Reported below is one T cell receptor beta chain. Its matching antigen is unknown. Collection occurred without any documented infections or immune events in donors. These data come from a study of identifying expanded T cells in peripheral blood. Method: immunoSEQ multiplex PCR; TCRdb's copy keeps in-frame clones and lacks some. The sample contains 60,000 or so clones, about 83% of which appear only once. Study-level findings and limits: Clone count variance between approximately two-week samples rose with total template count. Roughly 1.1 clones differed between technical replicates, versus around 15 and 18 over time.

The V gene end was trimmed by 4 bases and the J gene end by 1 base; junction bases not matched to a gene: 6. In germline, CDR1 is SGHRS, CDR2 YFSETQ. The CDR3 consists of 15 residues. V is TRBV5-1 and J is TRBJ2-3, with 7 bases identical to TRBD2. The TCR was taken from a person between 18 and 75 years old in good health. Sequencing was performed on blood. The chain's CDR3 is CASSPQRGGTDTQYF. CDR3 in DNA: TGCGCCAGCAGCCCTCAGCGGGGTGGCACAGATACGCAGTATTTT.